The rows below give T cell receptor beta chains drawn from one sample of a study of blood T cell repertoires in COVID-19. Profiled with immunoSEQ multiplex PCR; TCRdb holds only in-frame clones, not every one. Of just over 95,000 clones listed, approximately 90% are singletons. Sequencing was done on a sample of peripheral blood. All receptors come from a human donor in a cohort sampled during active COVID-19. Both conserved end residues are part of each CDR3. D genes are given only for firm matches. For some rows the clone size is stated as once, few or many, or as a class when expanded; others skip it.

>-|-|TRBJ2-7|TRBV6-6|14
TGTGCCAGCAGGAGGGTTGGGAGGATTTACGAGCAGTACTTC
CASRRVGRIYEQYF
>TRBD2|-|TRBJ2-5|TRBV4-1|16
TGCGCCAGCAGCCAAGATAGCGGGTCTCATAAAGAGACCCAGTACTTC
CASSQDSGSHKETQYF
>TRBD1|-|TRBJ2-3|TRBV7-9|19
TGTGCCAGCCTACGCCGACAGGGGGAAAGGGGGGACACAGCGGATACGCAGTATTTT
CASLRRQGERGDTADTQYF
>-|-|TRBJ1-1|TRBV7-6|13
TGTGCCAGCAGCTTAAGTGGAGGCACTGAAGCTTTCTTT
CASSLSGGTEAFF
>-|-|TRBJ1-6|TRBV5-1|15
TGCGCCAGCAGCTCGGACAGCCCCTATAATTCACCCCTCCACTTT
CASSSDSPYNSPLHF
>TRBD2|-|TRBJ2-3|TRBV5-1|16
TGCGCCAGCAGCTTCGGGACTAGCGGGGCTCCAGATACGCAGTATTTT
CASSFGTSGAPDTQYF
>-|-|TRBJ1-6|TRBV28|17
TGTGCCAGCAGAGACCTCAGGGAAAGCTCCTATAATTCACCCCTCCACTTT
CASRDLRESSYNSPLHF
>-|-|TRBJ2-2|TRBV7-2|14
TGTGCCAGCAGCTACAACAGGGAATCCGGGGAGCTGTTTTTT
CASSYNRESGELFF
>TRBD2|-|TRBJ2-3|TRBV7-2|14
TGTGCCAGCAGCTTAGGACTAGCCACAGATACGCAGTATTTT
CASSLGLATDTQYF
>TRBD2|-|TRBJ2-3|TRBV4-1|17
TGCGCCAGCAGCCAAGAACGGGCTAGCGGGACCACAGATACGCAGTATTTT
CASSQERASGTTDTQYF
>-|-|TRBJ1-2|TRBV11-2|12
TGTGCCAGCAGCTCCGAGGGCTATGGCTACACCTTC
CASSSEGYGYTF
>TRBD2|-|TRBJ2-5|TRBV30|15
TGTGCCTGGAGTGATCAAGTCCGGGGGGTGAAGACCCAGTACTTC
CAWSDQVRGVKTQYF
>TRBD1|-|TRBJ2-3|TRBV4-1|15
TGCGCCAGCAGCCATTCCGGACAGGGGACAGATACGCAGTATTTT
CASSHSGQGTDTQYF
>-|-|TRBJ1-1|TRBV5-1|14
TGCGCCAGCAGCGTGCAGGGCCCTGGGCTTCCAGCTTTCTTT
CASSVQGPGLPAFF
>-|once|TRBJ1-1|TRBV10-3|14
TGTGCCATCAGTGAGTACTTAGACAGGACTGAAGCTTTCTTT
CAISEYLDRTEAFF
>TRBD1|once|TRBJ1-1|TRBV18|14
TGTGCCAGCTCACCATTAGGGGGCTCGGGTGAAGCTTTCTTT
CASSPLGGSGEAFF
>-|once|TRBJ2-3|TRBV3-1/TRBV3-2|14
TGTGCCAGCAGTCATCCCCCAAACACAGATACGCAGTATTTT
CASSHPPNTDTQYF
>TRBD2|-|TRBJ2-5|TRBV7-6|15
TGTGCCAGCAGCTTGTATGCGGGGGTGCGAGAGACCCAGTACTTC
CASSLYAGVRETQYF
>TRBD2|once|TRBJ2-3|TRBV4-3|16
TGCGCCAGCAGCCAAGATAGGGGTCGGACTAGCGTAAGTCAGTATTTT
CASSQDRGRTSVSQYF
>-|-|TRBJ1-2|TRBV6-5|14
TGTGCCAGCAGACGCGGGAGGGTGGAGGGTGGCTACACCTTC
CASRRGRVEGGYTF
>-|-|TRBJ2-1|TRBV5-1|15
TGCGCCAGCAGCCCAACTCTGAGCTCCTACAATGAGCAGTTCTTC
CASSPTLSSYNEQFF
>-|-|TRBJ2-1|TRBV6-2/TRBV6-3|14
TGTGCCAGCAGTGGGCAGGGGCAATACAATGAGCAGTTCTTC
CASSGQGQYNEQFF
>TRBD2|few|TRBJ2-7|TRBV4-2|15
TGTGCCAGCAGCCAAGGCGGGGGACGGGCCTACGAGCAGTACTTC
CASSQGGGRAYEQYF
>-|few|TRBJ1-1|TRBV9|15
TGTGCCAGCAGCCCCAGTCCCATCCCTAACACTGAAGCTTTCTTT
CASSPSPIPNTEAFF
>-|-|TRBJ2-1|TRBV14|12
TGTGCCAGCAGCCTTCCCCTTGATGAGCAGTTCTTC
CASSLPLDEQFF
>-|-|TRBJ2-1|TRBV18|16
TGTGCCAGCTCACCCGCGGTCTTAGGGGTCTACAATGAGCAGTTCTTC
CASSPAVLGVYNEQFF
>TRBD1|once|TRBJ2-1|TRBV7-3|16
TGTGCCAGCAGCTTAAGTCGGGACAGGCCTCGGAATGAGCAGTTCTTC
CASSLSRDRPRNEQFF
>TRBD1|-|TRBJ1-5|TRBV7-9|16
TGTGCCAGCAGCTTAGTCGGGACAGGGAACAATCAGCCCCAGCATTTT
CASSLVGTGNNQPQHF
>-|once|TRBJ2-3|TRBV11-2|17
TGTGCCAGCAGCTTAGATAAAAGCGGTATCAGCACAGATACGCAGTATTTT
CASSLDKSGISTDTQYF
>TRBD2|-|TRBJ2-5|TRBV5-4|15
TGTGCCAGCAGTCCCGGGACTAGCGGACAAGAGACCCAGTACTTC
CASSPGTSGQETQYF
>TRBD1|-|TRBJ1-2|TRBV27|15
TGTGCCAGCAGTTTATCCCCGACAGGGCCCTATGGCTACACCTTC
CASSLSPTGPYGYTF
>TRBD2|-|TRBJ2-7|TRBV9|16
TGTGCCAGCAGCGTAGGATGGACTAGCGGTACCTACGAGCAGTACTTC
CASSVGWTSGTYEQYF
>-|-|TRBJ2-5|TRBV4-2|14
TGTGCCAGCAGCCCGATGACAGAAGAAGAGACCCAGTACTTC
CASSPMTEEETQYF
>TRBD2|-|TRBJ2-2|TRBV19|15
TGTGCCAGTAGTATAGATACGGGGGGGACCGGGGAGCTGTTTTTT
CASSIDTGGTGELFF
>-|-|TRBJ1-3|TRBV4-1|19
TGCGCCAGCAGCCAGAGGGTTGGCGTAGGGTTCAGCTCTGGAAACACCATATATTTT
CASSQRVGVGFSSGNTIYF
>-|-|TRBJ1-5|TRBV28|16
TGTGCCAGCAGTTTACCCCAGGGCTGGGGCAATCAGCCCCAGCATTTT
CASSLPQGWGNQPQHF
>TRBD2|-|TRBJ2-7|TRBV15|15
TGTGCCACCAGCATTGGACTAGCGGGAGTCGGAGAGCAGTACTTC
CATSIGLAGVGEQYF
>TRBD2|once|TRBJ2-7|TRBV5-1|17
TGCGCCAGCAGCCAAGGACTAGCGGGAGGGCCGGGATACGAGCAGTACTTC
CASSQGLAGGPGYEQYF
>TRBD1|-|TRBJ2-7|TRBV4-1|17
TGCGCCAGCAGCCAAATAGATTTGGGGACAGGGGGGTACGAGCAGTACTTC
CASSQIDLGTGGYEQYF
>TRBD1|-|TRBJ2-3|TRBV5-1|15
TGCGCCAGCAGACGAACAGGGGCTAGCACAGATACGCAGTATTTT
CASRRTGASTDTQYF
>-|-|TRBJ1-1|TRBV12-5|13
TGTGCTAGTGGTCAGGGTACGAACACTGAAGCTTTCTTT
CASGQGTNTEAFF
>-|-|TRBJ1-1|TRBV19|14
TGTGCCAGTAGTATAGCGGCGGGCTACACTGAAGCTTTCTTT
CASSIAAGYTEAFF
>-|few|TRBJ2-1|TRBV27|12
TGTGCCAGCAGTTGGACTGGTAATGAGCAGTTCTTC
CASSWTGNEQFF
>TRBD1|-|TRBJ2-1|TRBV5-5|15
TGTGCCAGCAGCTTGGGACAGGGGTTCAACAATGAGCAGTTCTTC
CASSLGQGFNNEQFF